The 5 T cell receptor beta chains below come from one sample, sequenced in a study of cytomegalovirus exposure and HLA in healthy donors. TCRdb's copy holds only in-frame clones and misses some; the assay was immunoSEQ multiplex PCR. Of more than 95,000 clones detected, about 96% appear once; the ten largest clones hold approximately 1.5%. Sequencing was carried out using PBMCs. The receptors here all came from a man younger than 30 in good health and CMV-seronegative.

Here the CDR3 reads CASTQGSGVDNEQFF. The CDR3 nucleotides read TGTGCCAGCACCCAGGGAAGCGGGGTAGACAATGAGCAGTTCTTC. V usage is TRBV13 and J usage is TRBJ2-1; the match to TRBD2 covers 7 bases. This CDR3 is 15 amino acids long. The V gene's germline CDR1 is PRHDT and CDR2 FYEKMQ (reference sequence). V shed 7 bases and J 5 bases; nucleotides not matched to a gene: 11.

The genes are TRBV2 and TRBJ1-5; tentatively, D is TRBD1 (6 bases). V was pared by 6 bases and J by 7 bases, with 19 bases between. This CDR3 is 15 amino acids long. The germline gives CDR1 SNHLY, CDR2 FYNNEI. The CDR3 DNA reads TGTGCCAGCAGCCCCGCCGGGGGGGCTCGGCAGCCCCAGCATTTT. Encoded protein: CASSPAGGARQPQHF.

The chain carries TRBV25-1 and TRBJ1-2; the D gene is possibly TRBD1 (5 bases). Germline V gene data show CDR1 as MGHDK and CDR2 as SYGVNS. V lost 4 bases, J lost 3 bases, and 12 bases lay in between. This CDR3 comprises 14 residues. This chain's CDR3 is CASSAEQAYYGYTF. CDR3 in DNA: TGTGCCAGCAGTGCAGAACAGGCCTACTATGGCTACACCTTC.

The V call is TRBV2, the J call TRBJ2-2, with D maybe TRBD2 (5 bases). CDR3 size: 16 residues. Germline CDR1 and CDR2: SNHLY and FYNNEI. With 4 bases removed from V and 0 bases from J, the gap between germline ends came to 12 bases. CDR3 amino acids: CASSVDYPPNTGELFF. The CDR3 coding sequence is TGTGCCAGCAGTGTAGACTACCCTCCGAACACCGGGGAGCTGTTTTTT.

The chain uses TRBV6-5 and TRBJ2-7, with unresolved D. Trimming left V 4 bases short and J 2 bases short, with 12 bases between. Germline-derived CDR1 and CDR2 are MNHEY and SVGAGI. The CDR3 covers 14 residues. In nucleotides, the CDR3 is TGTGCCAGCAGTTTCGTCAAAGGAGCCTACGAGCAGTACTTC. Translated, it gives CASSFVKGAYEQYF.